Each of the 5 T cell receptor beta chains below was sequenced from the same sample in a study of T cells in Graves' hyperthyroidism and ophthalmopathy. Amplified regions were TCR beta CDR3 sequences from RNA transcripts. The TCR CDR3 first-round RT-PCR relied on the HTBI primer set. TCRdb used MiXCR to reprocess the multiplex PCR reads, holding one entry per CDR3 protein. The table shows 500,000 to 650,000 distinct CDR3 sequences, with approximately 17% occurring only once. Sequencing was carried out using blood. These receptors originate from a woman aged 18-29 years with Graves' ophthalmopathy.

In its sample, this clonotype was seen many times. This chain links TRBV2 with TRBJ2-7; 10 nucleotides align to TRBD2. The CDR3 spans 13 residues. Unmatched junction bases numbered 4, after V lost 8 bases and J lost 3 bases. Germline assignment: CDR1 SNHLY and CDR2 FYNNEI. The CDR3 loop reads CASGTSAFYEQYF. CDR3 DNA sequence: TGTGCCAGCGGGACTAGCGCCTTCTACGAGCAGTACTTC. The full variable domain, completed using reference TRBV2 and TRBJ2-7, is EPEVTQTPSHQVTQMGQEVILRCVPISNHLYFYWYRQILGQKVEFLVSFYNNEISEKSEIFDDQFSVERPDGSNFTLKIRSTKLEDSAMYFCASGTSAFYEQYFGPGTRLTVT.

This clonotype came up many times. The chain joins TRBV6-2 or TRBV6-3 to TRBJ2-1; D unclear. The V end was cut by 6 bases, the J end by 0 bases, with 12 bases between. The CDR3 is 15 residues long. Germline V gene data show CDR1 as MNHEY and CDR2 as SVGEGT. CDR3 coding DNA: TGTGCCAGCAGATCTCCAGATGACTCCTACAATGAGCAGTTCTTC. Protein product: CASRSPDDSYNEQFF.

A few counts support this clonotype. CDR3 protein: CASEGYEKLFF. CDR3 in DNA: TGTGCCAGCGAGGGGTATGAAAAACTGTTTTTT. The chain recombines TRBV6-1 with TRBJ1-4; TRBD1 is a possible D gene (5 bases). The CDR3 extends over 11 amino acids. Per germline, CDR1 MNHNS and CDR2 SASEGT. Trimming took 8 bases from V and 6 from J, leaving 7 bases between them.

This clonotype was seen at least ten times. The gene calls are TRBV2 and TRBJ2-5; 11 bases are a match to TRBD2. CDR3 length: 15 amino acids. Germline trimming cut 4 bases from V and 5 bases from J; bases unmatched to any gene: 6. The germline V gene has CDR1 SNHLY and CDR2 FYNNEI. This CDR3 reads CASSVLAGGVETQYF. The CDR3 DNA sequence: TGTGCCAGCAGTGTCCTAGCGGGGGGTGTGGAGACCCAGTACTTC.

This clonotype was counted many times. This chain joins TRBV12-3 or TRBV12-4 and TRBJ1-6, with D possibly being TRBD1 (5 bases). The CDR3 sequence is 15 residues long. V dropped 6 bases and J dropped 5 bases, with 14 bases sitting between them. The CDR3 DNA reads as TGTGCCAGCAGGGGCCGGGACGGGGATAATTCACCCCTCCACTTT. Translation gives CASRGRDGDNSPLHF.